Shown below are 15 T cell receptor beta chains from a single sample sequenced in a study of blood T cells in healthy people across ages (dated by TCRdb to the mid-2010s). Receptor amplification or capture employed 5' RACE. The listed sequencing device is Illumina HiSeq 2500. A second PCR of about 7 to 12 cycles was run with a J-beta primer mix and a sample-barcoded 5' primer. TCRdb reprocessed the public reads (quality trimming at Q25 with fastp, clone calling with MiXCR) and kept in-frame beta chains. Every entry covers one CDR3 protein and lists the most common genes and DNA from its rows. This sample gives approximately 730,000 distinct CDR3 sequences in total; roughly 41% of them show up just once. 20% to 25% of the sample lies in the top ten. The sample consisted of blood. The receptors originated from a woman aged 55-70 years in good health.

This clonotype appeared a few times. V gene TRBV4-2 combines with J gene TRBJ2-1; maybe TRBD1 (5 bases). The germline V and J ends were trimmed by 1 base and 8 bases, with 9 bases remaining between them. This CDR3 is 13 amino acids long. Germline-derived CDR1 and CDR2 are LGHNA and YNFKEQ. The CDR3 nucleotides are TGTGCCAGCAGCCAAGGACAGCGTTATGAGCAGTTCTTC. This translates into CASSQGQRYEQFF.

As regards this clonotype: A much larger clone differs from this one at a single base, so this may be a read error. This chain connects TRBV10-3 to TRBJ2-7; TRBD2 matches 7 bases. Germline CDR1 reads ENHRY; CDR2 reads SYGVKD. The CDR3 loop spans 14 amino acids. This CDR3 is CAISESARAGERYF. The CDR3 DNA reads TGTGCCATCAGTGAGTCCGCTAGGGCGGGGGAGCGGTACTTC.

V gene TRBV12-3 or TRBV12-4 combines with J gene TRBJ2-3; D may be TRBD2 (6 bases). This CDR3 has 14 amino acids. With 6 bases removed from V and 4 bases from J, the gap between germline ends came to 14 bases. The CDR3 sequence: CASRPIADADTQYF. The CDR3 DNA sequence: TGTGCCAGCAGGCCAATAGCGGACGCAGATACGCAGTATTTT.

This sequence joins TRBV6-2 or TRBV6-3 and TRBJ2-3; no clear D. Germline V gene data show CDR1 as MNHEY and CDR2 as SVGEGT. The CDR3 covers 14 residues. Trimming left V 0 bases short and J 0 bases short, with 4 bases between. CDR3 DNA sequence: TGTGCCAGCAGTTACTCTCCTAGCACAGATACGCAGTATTTT. Its translation is CASSYSPSTDTQYF.

This clonotype was seen a few times. The CDR3 loop is CASSVVRADTQYF. As DNA, the CDR3 is TGTGCCAGCAGTGTGGTGAGGGCAGATACGCAGTATTTT. The chain carries TRBV2 and TRBJ2-3, with D perhaps matching TRBD2 (5 bases). The CDR3 consists of 13 residues. CDR1 and CDR2 from the germline V gene are SNHLY and FYNNEI. Trimming stripped 4 bases from V and 4 bases from J, with 9 bases between. Variable domain in full (rest from reference TRBV2 and TRBJ2-3): EPEVTQTPSHQVTQMGQEVILRCVPISNHLYFYWYRQILGQKVEFLVSFYNNEISEKSEIFDDQFSVERPDGSNFTLKIRSTKLEDSAMYFCASSVVRADTQYFGPGTRLTVL.

The chain carries TRBV24-1 and TRBJ2-3; TRBD2 agrees at 12 bases. CDR3 length equals 14 residues. J gave up 6 bases and V 12 bases, and 9 bases lay outside the gene matches. From germline, CDR1 is KGHDR and CDR2 SFDVKD. Here the CDR3 reads CAARLAGASDTQYF. The CDR3 DNA sequence: TGTGCCGCAAGACTAGCGGGAGCGTCGGATACGCAGTATTTT.

At least ten counts were recorded for this clonotype. V usage is TRBV4-2 and J usage is TRBJ2-3; weak D call: TRBD1 (5 bases). Germline V gene data show CDR1 as LGHNA and CDR2 as YNFKEQ. This CDR3 spans 12 amino acids. V was trimmed by 5 bases and J by 14 bases, leaving 17 bases between them. The CDR3 coding sequence is TGTGCCAGCAGCGAAGGTAGGGGCCAGCTGTATTTT. This translates into CASSEGRGQLYF.

A few counts support this clonotype. This rearrangement joins TRBV4-3 to TRBJ2-7, with D hard to call. CDR1 is LGHNA, CDR2 YSLEER, per germline. The ends were cut back, 5 bases at V and 3 bases at J, with 14 bases in the middle. The CDR3 extends over 14 amino acids. This chain's CDR3 is CASSSGAPGYEQYF. The CDR3 DNA reads as TGCGCCAGCAGCTCCGGTGCGCCAGGCTACGAGCAGTACTTC.

The chain has TRBV25-1 and TRBJ2-1, with a weak D call TRBD2 (6 bases). This CDR3 spans 14 amino acids. Trimming cost V 6 bases and J 3 bases, with 12 bases left between them. Germline CDR1 and CDR2: MGHDK and SYGVNS. The CDR3 sequence is CASRELGGYNEQFF. The CDR3 region has the DNA TGTGCCAGCAGGGAACTCGGGGGCTACAATGAGCAGTTCTTC.

The chain joins TRBV20-1 to TRBJ2-1; 8 positions agree with TRBD2. Per germline, CDR1 DFQATT and CDR2 SNEGSKA (reference sequence). The CDR3 spans 11 residues. In DNA, the CDR3 is TGCAATGCAAGGACTAGCCGCGAGCAGTTCTTC. Translated: CNARTSREQFF.

The V gene is TRBV29-1, the J gene TRBJ2-1; 9 bases line up with TRBD1. This CDR3 contains 16 residues. The V gene's germline CDR1 is SQVTM and CDR2 ANQGSEA. V shed 0 bases, J shed 6 bases, and the junction held 9 bases outside the gene matches. CDR3 region: CSVEDPRTGVVNEQFF. CDR3 coding DNA: TGCAGCGTTGAAGATCCCAGGACAGGGGTGGTCAATGAGCAGTTCTTC.

The chain uses TRBV6-1 and TRBJ2-7; D is undetermined. Per germline, CDR1 MNHNS and CDR2 SASEGT. The V and J ends lost 3 bases and 12 bases respectively, with 18 bases between them. This CDR3 is built from 13 residues. The CDR3, as DNA: TGTGCCAGCAGTGACCAGATTTCGGAGACCCGGTACTTC. Its protein product is CASSDQISETRYF.

This clonotype came up a few times. The chain has TRBV18 and TRBJ1-4; perhaps TRBD1 as D (5 bases). With 4 bases removed from V and 2 bases from J, the gap between germline ends came to 8 bases. Germline values: CDR1 KGHSH, CDR2 LQKENI. The CDR3 spans 14 residues. CDR3 sequence: CASSRGVTNEKLFF. In nucleotides, the CDR3 is TGTGCCAGCTCACGAGGGGTGACTAATGAAAAACTGTTTTTT.

On this clonotype itself: This sequence may be a read error, since a much larger clone differs from it by one base. The chain joins TRBV12-3 or TRBV12-4 to TRBJ2-5; 7 bases agree with TRBD2. The tail of the sequence fits TRBJ2-4 better, so the J call may be wrong. The CDR3 spans 13 residues. The chain's CDR3 is CANSFGTTNIQYF. In DNA, the CDR3 is TGTGCCAACAGTTTTGGGACTACTAACATTCAGTACTTC.

The chain joins TRBV12-3 or TRBV12-4 to TRBJ2-6, with 7 bases that match TRBD1. The junction had 4 bases not matched to a gene; V was cut back by 6 bases and J by 2 bases. This CDR3 has 15 residues. DNA for the CDR3: TGTGCCAGCAGCCACAGGGGTGCTGGGGCCAACGTCCTGACTTTC. Protein sequence: CASSHRGAGANVLTF.